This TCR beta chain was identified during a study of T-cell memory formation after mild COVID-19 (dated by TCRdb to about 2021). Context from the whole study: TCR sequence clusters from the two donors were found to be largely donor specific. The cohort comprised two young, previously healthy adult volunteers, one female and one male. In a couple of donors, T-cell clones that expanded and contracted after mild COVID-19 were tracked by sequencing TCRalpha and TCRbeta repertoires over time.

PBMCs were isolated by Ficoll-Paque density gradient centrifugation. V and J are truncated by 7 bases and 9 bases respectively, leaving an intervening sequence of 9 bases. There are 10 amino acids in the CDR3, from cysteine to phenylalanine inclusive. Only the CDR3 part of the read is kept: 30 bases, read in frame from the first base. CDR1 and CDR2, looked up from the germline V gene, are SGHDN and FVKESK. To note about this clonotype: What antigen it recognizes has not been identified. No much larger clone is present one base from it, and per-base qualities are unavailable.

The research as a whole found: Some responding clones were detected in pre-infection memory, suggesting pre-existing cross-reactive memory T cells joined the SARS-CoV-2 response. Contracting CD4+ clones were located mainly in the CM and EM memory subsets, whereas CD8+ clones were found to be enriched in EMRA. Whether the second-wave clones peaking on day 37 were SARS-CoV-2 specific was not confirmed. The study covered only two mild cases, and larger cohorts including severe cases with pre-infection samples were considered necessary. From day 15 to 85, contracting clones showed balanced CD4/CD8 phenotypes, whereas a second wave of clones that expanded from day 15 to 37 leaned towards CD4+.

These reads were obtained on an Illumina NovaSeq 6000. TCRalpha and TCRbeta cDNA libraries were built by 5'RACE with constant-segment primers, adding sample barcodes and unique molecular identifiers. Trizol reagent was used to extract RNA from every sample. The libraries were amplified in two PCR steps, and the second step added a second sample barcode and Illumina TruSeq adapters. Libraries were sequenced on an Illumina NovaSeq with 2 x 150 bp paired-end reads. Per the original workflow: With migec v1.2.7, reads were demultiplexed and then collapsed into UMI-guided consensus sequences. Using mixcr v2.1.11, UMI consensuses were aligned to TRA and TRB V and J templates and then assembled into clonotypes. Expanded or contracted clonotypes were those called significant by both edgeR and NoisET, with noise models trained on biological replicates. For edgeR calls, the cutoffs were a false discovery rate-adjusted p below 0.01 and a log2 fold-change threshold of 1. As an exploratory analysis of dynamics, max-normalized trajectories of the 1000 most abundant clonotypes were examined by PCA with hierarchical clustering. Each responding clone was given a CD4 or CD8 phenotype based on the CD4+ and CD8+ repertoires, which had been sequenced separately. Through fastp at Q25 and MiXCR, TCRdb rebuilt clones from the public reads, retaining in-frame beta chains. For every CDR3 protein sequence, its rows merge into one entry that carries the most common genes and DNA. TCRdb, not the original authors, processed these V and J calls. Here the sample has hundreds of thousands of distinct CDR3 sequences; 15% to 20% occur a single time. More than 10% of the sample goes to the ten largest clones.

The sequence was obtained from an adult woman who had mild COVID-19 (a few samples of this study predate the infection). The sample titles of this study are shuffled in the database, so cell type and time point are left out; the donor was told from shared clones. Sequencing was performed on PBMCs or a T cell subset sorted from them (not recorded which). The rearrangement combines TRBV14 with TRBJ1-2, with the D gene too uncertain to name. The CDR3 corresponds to CASKEGCYTF. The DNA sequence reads TGTGCCAGCAAGGAGGGCTGCTACACCTTC.